Each of the 13 T cell receptor beta chains below was sequenced from the same sample in a study of blood T cell repertoires in COVID-19. Generated by immunoSEQ multiplex PCR, the TCRdb table keeps only in-frame clones and is missing some. The table lists about 28,000 clones, 84% of them singletons, with about 16% in the top ten. The sample consisted of peripheral blood. The receptors shown here come from a man aged 65-85 years with active COVID-19.

The chain combines TRBV2 with TRBJ1-1; D gene unclear. The CDR3 spans 14 residues. Trimming shortened V by 2 bases and J by 2 bases, and 9 bases separated the two germline ends. Germline loops: CDR1 SNHLY, CDR2 FYNNEI. CDR3 sequence (DNA): TGTGCCAGCAGTGAAAACCTGGCAAACACTGAAGCTTTCTTT. Translation: CASSENLANTEAFF.

The chain has TRBV14 and TRBJ1-2; 11 bases align to TRBD1. The CDR3 is 17 residues long. V shed 3 bases and J 3 bases; nucleotides not matched to a gene: 9. Germline-derived CDR1 and CDR2 are SGHDN and FVKESK. The CDR3 reads CASSHQTRTGGDYGYTF. The CDR3 DNA reads as TGTGCCAGCAGCCACCAAACCCGGACAGGGGGCGACTATGGCTACACCTTC.

The CDR3 loop is CASSVGGVTYNSPLHF. As DNA, the CDR3 is TGTGCCAGCAGCGTGGGGGGGGTGACCTATAATTCACCCCTCCACTTT. The gene calls are TRBV9 and TRBJ1-6; perhaps TRBD1 as D (5 bases). Germline assignment: CDR1 SGDLS and CDR2 YYNGEE. V lost 2 bases to trimming and J lost 2 bases, with 11 bases between them. The CDR3 has 16 amino acids.

The chain employs TRBV6-5 and TRBJ1-5, with 7 bases that match TRBD1. The length of the CDR3 is 15 residues. V was clipped by 5 bases and J by 4 bases; unmatched bases: 8. Germline lookup yields CDR1 MNHEY and CDR2 SVGAGI. CDR3 in DNA: TGTGCCAGCAGTAGGGACAGCCTTAGGAATCAGCCCCAGCATTTT. Amino acid sequence: CASSRDSLRNQPQHF.

The chain carries TRBV7-2 and TRBJ1-2; 7 nucleotides match TRBD1. This CDR3 comprises 17 residues. Germline CDR1 is SGHTA and CDR2 is FQGNSA. The V and J ends lost 5 bases and 1 base, in that order; junction bases with no gene match: 13. The CDR3 loop reads CASSPEGAPTLNYGYTF. The DNA for the CDR3 is TGTGCCAGCAGCCCCGAGGGGGCCCCTACCCTTAACTATGGCTACACCTTC. The full variable domain, completed using reference TRBV7-2 and TRBJ1-2, is GAGVSQSPSNKVTEKGKDVELRCDPISGHTALYWYRQSLGQGLEFLIYFQGNSAPDKSGLPSDRFSAERTGGSVSTLTIQRTQQEDSAVYLCASSPEGAPTLNYGYTFGSGTRLTVV.

The chain combines TRBV30 with TRBJ2-7; D gene uncertain. CDR3 size: 13 residues. Trimming cost V 8 bases and J 0 bases, with 14 bases left between them. Germline V gives CDR1 GTSNPN, CDR2 SVGIG (reference sequence). The CDR3: CASKIPFSYEQYF. The CDR3 DNA is TGTGCCAGCAAGATCCCTTTCTCCTACGAGCAGTACTTC.

The rearrangement uses TRBV7-9 and TRBJ2-7, with D tentatively TRBD2 (5 bases). Per germline, CDR1 SEHNR and CDR2 FQNEAQ (reference sequence). CDR3 length: 15 amino acids. Between the trimmed V and J ends, which lost 7 bases and 2 bases, there was a span of 18 bases. The CDR3: CASTSRTGIPYEQYF. Written as DNA, the CDR3 is TGTGCCAGCACCTCACGGACCGGGATACCCTACGAGCAGTACTTC.

The rearrangement links TRBV30 to TRBJ1-4; no definite D call. The V end lost 1 base, the J end lost 7 bases, and 13 bases lay between the germline ends. The CDR3 is 14 residues long. From germline, CDR1 is GTSNPN and CDR2 SVGIG (reference sequence). This chain's CDR3 is CAWSGTARGEKLFF. As DNA, the CDR3 is TGTGCCTGGAGTGGTACCGCCCGAGGTGAAAAACTGTTTTTT.

This chain uses TRBV5-1 with TRBJ2-7; 11 bases map to TRBD1. The CDR3 extends over 14 amino acids. V trimming: 4 bases; J trimming: 5 bases; junction bases outside the gene matches: 5. Germline CDR1 reads SGHRS; CDR2 reads YFSETQ. For the CDR3, the DNA is TGCGCCAGCAGCCGACAGGGACAGGGGGACGAGCAGTACTTC. Translating it yields CASSRQGQGDEQYF.

The count of this clone is one. The chain employs TRBV30 and TRBJ1-1, with D hard to call. The CDR3 spans 14 residues. CDR1 is GTSNPN and CDR2 is SVGIG in the germline V gene (reference sequence). Trimming removed 2 bases from V and 1 base from J, with 11 bases in between. For the CDR3, the DNA is TGTGCCTGGAGTACCCAGCTAGGGAACACTGAAGCTTTCTTT. Its translation: CAWSTQLGNTEAFF.

This clone was observed a single time. The genes are TRBV4-3 and TRBJ2-4; weak D call: TRBD1 (6 bases). V gave up 3 bases and J gave up 2 bases, with 8 bases separating them. The CDR3 spans 14 residues. Germline CDR1 is LGHNA and CDR2 is YSLEER. CDR3 in DNA: TGCGCCAGCAGCCACAGGGGAACCAAAAACATTCAGTACTTC. Translating it yields CASSHRGTKNIQYF.

The chain links TRBV20-1 to TRBJ2-5; no reliable D call. The CDR3 is 12 amino acids. The germline gives CDR1 DFQATT, CDR2 SNEGSKA (reference sequence). V was cut by 3 bases and J by 2 bases, with 7 bases left in between. CDR3 coding DNA: TGCAGTGCTAGTTTCTTACAAGAGACCCAGTACTTC. Translated, it gives CSASFLQETQYF.

This clone was seen more than once but under ten times. The rearrangement uses TRBV9 and TRBJ2-1; D might be TRBD2 (6 bases). The CDR3 is 14 residues long. Deletions cut 6 bases from V and 4 bases from J, with 14 bases between. Germline lookup yields CDR1 SGDLS and CDR2 YYNGEE. CDR3 sequence reads: CASNGGGPYNEQFF. As DNA, the CDR3 is TGTGCCAGCAACGGGGGTGGCCCTTACAATGAGCAGTTCTTC. The full variable domain, with the rest looked up from reference TRBV9 and TRBJ2-1, is DSGVTQTPKHLITATGQRVTLRCSPRSGDLSVYWYQQSLDQGLQFLIQYYNGEERAKGNILERFSAQQFPDLHSELNLSSLELGDSALYFCASNGGGPYNEQFFGPGTRLTVL.